The source of this TCR beta chain is a study of prognosis after radiotherapy for stage I lung cancer. The CDR3 has 15 residues. Per the germline V gene, CDR1 is MNHEY and CDR2 is SVGEGT. The TCR beta CDR3 region was amplified from genomic DNA, with two rounds of multiplex PCR being used for the amplification. Individual primers that were specific to each TRBV and TRBJ gene served in first-round PCR. TCRdb fed the multiplex PCR reads into MiXCR, producing one record per CDR3 protein. The data show tens of thousands of distinct CDR3 sequences, with around 43% seen just once and less than 35% held by the top ten. About this clonotype itself: Compared with germline, one end of the junction differs, possibly owing to a read error.

The receptor's source is a donor aged 50 or older with non-small cell lung cancer. The chain links TRBV6-2 or TRBV6-3 to TRBJ2-7; possibly TRBD1 for D (6 bases). The material was PBMCs, obtained before or after stereotactic body radiation therapy (not recorded which). CDR3 protein: CASSGVDGISYKQYF. The CDR3 nucleotides are TGTGCCAGTTCAGGGGTTGACGGGATCTCCTACAAGCAGTACTTC.